These 30 T cell receptor beta chains came from one sample sequenced in a study of T cell repertoires in cytomegalovirus infection. One entry per CDR3 protein, called by TCRdb with MiXCR from the reads. The profile shows hundreds of thousands of distinct CDR3 sequences, 24% of them singletons. Sequenced material: CD8+ T cells from PBMCs. The receptors originated from a human donor in good health (CMV status not recorded). Some clones in this sample may be carry-over from other donors' samples.

Points on this clonotype: A read error may be the cause here, since a much bigger clone is one base away. The rearrangement joins TRBV7-2 to TRBJ1-2; D remains unclear. The CDR3 covers 12 residues. The germline V gene has CDR1 SGHTA and CDR2 FQGNSA. The CDR3 here is CVSSFKNYGYTF. CDR3 nucleotide sequence: TGTGTCAGCAGCTTCAAAAACTATGGCTACACCTTC.

This clonotype has just one count. Its ends do not fully match the called genes, so a read error is possible. The chain carries TRBV11-1 and TRBJ2-1, with TRBD2 identical over 12 bases. This CDR3 spans 17 amino acids. Germline CDR1 reads SGHAT; CDR2 reads FQDESV (reference sequence). CDR3 residues: CVSSFPASGGALGEQFF. The CDR3 DNA reads TGTGTCAGCAGCTTTCCGGCTAGCGGGGGGGCCCTGGGAGAGCAGTTCTTC.

V gene TRBV7-6 combines with J gene TRBJ1-4; 7 bases match TRBD1. The V gene end was trimmed by 5 bases and the J gene end by 6 bases; junction bases not matched to a gene: 12. The CDR3 sequence is 16 residues long. CDR1 SGHVS and CDR2 FNYEAQ come from the germline V gene. CDR3 in amino acids: CASSPAGTVQDEKLFF. CDR3 coding DNA: TGTGCCAGCAGCCCGGCCGGGACAGTTCAGGATGAAAAACTGTTTTTT.

A few counts support this clonotype. The chain couples TRBV4-1 to TRBJ2-1; 13 nucleotides agree with TRBD2. CDR3 size: 19 residues. The germline gives CDR1 MGHRA, CDR2 YSYEKL. V was pared by 0 bases and J by 5 bases, with 10 bases of the junction left unmatched. The CDR3 DNA reads as TGCGCCAGCAGCCAAGAAGCGACTAGCGGGGGGTCTGAAAACAATGAGCAGTTCTTC. It yields the protein CASSQEATSGGSENNEQFF.

The chain carries TRBV20-1 and TRBJ2-7; TRBD2 matches 7 bases. CDR1 and CDR2 from the germline V gene are DFQATT and SNEGSKA (reference sequence). The CDR3 consists of 13 residues. Trimming removed 3 bases from V and 2 bases from J; junction bases left unmatched: 4. The CDR3 DNA follows: TGCAGTGCTAGGCCTGCGGGGGCCTACGAGCAGTACTTC. It specifies CSARPAGAYEQYF.

This clonotype occurred a few times. V and J are TRBV2 and TRBJ2-5; perhaps TRBD1 as D (5 bases). V lost 3 bases, J lost 5 bases, and 7 bases lay in between. The CDR3 is 12 amino acids. Germline assignment: CDR1 SNHLY and CDR2 FYNNEI. CDR3 in DNA: TGTGCCAGCAGTGACCCAGGGGAGACCCAGTACTTC. Protein: CASSDPGETQYF.

This clonotype was observed a handful of times. The rearrangement links TRBV20-1 to TRBJ2-3, with 7 bases fitting TRBD1. The V gene's germline CDR1 is DFQATT and CDR2 SNEGSKA (reference sequence). The CDR3 has 15 residues. The J segment lost 0 bases and the V segment lost 1 base, leaving 4 bases of the junction unmatched. The CDR3 is CSARATGISTDTQYF. DNA for the CDR3: TGCAGTGCTAGAGCGACAGGGATTAGCACAGATACGCAGTATTTT.

This clonotype was detected a few times. The chain couples TRBV9 to TRBJ2-3, with D maybe TRBD2 (6 bases). V lost 3 bases to trimming and J lost 1 base, with 9 bases between them. The germline V gene encodes CDR1 SGDLS and CDR2 YYNGEE. The CDR3 contains 14 residues. In DNA form, the CDR3 reads TGTGCCAGCAGCGCTCAGCGGGGCACAGATACGCAGTATTTT. This translates into CASSAQRGTDTQYF. The entire variable domain, with the rest obtained from reference TRBV9 and TRBJ2-3, is as follows: DSGVTQTPKHLITATGQRVTLRCSPRSGDLSVYWYQQSLDQGLQFLIQYYNGEERAKGNILERFSAQQFPDLHSELNLSSLELGDSALYFCASSAQRGTDTQYFGPGTRLTVL.

This clonotype was counted a few times. This chain connects TRBV10-3 to TRBJ1-5; TRBD1 matches 7 bases. The germline V gene has CDR1 ENHRY and CDR2 SYGVKD. Trimming removed 2 bases from V and 3 bases from J; junction bases left unmatched: 4. This CDR3 is 15 amino acids long. Written as DNA, the CDR3 is TGTGCCATCAGTGAGGGGACAGTCCTCAATCAGCCCCAGCATTTT. Translated: CAISEGTVLNQPQHF.

With respect to this clonotype: One end of the junction varies from germline; a read error may be responsible. This chain links TRBV24-1 with TRBJ2-5; the D gene is possibly TRBD1 (7 bases). Germline V CDR1 and CDR2: KGHDR, SFDVKD. The length of the CDR3 is 17 residues. The CDR3 nucleotides are TGTGCCCCGGGGGACAGCAAACGGCCTACGATTTCAGAGCCCCAGTACTTC. Encoded protein: CAPGDSKRPTISEPQYF.

The rearrangement links TRBV2 to TRBJ2-7; D possibly corresponds to TRBD2 (5 bases). Deletions cut 6 bases from V and 2 bases from J, with 14 bases between. The CDR3 is 14 residues long. Germline V gene data show CDR1 as SNHLY and CDR2 as FYNNEI. DNA of the CDR3: TGTGCCAGCAGAACTACGGCCGGGGCCTACGAGCAGTACGTC. The encoded protein is CASRTTAGAYEQYV.

In this sample, this clonotype turned up many times. The J gene is TRBJ2-7, the V gene TRBV7-6, with 9 bases identical to TRBD1. The V gene's germline CDR1 is SGHVS and CDR2 FNYEAQ. V dropped 0 bases and J dropped 0; count of bases not matched to a gene: 6. The CDR3 has 17 amino acids. The CDR3: CASSLAFDRGSSYEQYF. CDR3 in DNA: TGTGCCAGCAGCTTAGCCTTCGACAGGGGGAGCTCCTACGAGCAGTACTTC. Full variable domain (missing parts from reference TRBV7-6 and TRBJ2-7): GAGVSQSPRYKVTKRGQDVALRCDPISGHVSLYWYRQALGQGPEFLTYFNYEAQQDKSGLPNDRFSAERPEGSISTLTIQRTEQRDSAMYRCASSLAFDRGSSYEQYFGPGTRLTVT.

This clonotype showed up many times. The chain joins TRBV7-3 to TRBJ1-1; 8 nucleotides line up with TRBD1. Losses at the gene ends were 3 bases for V and 0 bases for J; bases not matched to a gene: 12. The CDR3 has 18 amino acids. Per the germline V gene, CDR1 is SGHTA and CDR2 is FQGTGA. In DNA, the CDR3 is TGTGCCAGCAGCTTGGTTCAGGGACAGGCCTTGATGAACACTGAAGCTTTCTTT. Encoded protein: CASSLVQGQALMNTEAFF.

J is TRBJ2-2 and V is TRBV6-2 or TRBV6-3, with 8 bases lining up with TRBD2. The trim removed 3 bases at V and 0 bases at J, leaving 24 bases unmatched. The V gene's germline CDR1 is MNHEY and CDR2 SVGEGT. This CDR3 comprises 23 residues. DNA for the CDR3: TGTGCCAGCAGTTATATCCCCAGGACCTCTTTCGACTGGCGGGGGGCGAACACCGGGGAGCTGTTTTTT. This encodes CASSYIPRTSFDWRGANTGELFF.

The genes are TRBV2 and TRBJ2-1; perhaps TRBD1 as D (6 bases). The V end was cut by 8 bases, the J end by 4 bases, with 9 bases between. This CDR3 contains 12 residues. Germline lookup yields CDR1 SNHLY and CDR2 FYNNEI. Here the CDR3 reads CASGGEYNEQFF. The CDR3 bases are TGTGCCAGCGGGGGCGAGTACAATGAGCAGTTCTTC.

Note on this clonotype: This may arise from a read error, as a much more abundant clone is one base away. The chain joins TRBV12-5 to TRBJ1-2; D remains ambiguous. The CDR3 extends over 14 amino acids. Between the trimmed V and J ends, which lost 1 base and 8 bases, there was a span of 14 bases. Germline values: CDR1 LGHNT, CDR2 FRNRAP. CDR3 DNA: TGTGCTAGTGGTTTGGAGGAACCACTGCGGGGCTACACCTTC. It is translated as CASGLEEPLRGYTF. The variable domain in full, completed from reference TRBV12-5 and TRBJ1-2, reads DARVTQTPRHKVTEMGQEVTMRCQPILGHNTVFWYRQTMMQGLELLAYFRNRAPLDDSGMPKDRFSAEMPDATLATLKIQPSEPRDSAVYFCASGLEEPLRGYTFGSGTRLTVV.

This clonotype has only one observation. The chain uses TRBV28 and TRBJ1-1, with 7 nucleotides matching TRBD1. The V and J ends lost 4 bases and 1 base, in that order; junction bases with no gene match: 6. Per germline, CDR1 MDHEN and CDR2 SYDVKM. The CDR3 spans 15 residues. The CDR3 is CASSSLGQRNTEAFF. The CDR3 DNA reads TGTGCCAGCAGTTCATTGGGACAGAGGAACACTGAAGCTTTCTTT.

This clonotype was counted at least ten times. This rearrangement joins TRBV6-1 to TRBJ2-5, with D possibly being TRBD2 (5 bases). The CDR3 is made up of 14 amino acids. Trimming removed 6 bases at V and 3 bases at J, with 14 bases between. The germline CDR1 and CDR2 sequences are MNHNS and SASEGT. The CDR3 region is CASRPAETKETQYF. The CDR3 coding sequence is TGTGCCAGCAGGCCAGCAGAGACTAAAGAGACCCAGTACTTC.

The rearrangement joins TRBV5-4 to TRBJ2-1; no clear D gene. Germline CDR1 reads SGHNT; CDR2 reads YYREEE (reference sequence). Trimming removed 2 bases at V and 5 bases at J, with 8 bases between. The CDR3 spans 13 residues. The CDR3 reads CASSLIPNNEQFF. The CDR3, as DNA: TGTGCCAGCAGCTTAATTCCCAACAATGAGCAGTTCTTC.

This clonotype was seen a handful of times. The gene calls are TRBV12-5 and TRBJ2-7; the D gene is possibly TRBD1 (5 bases). The CDR3 totals 12 residues. Germline CDR1 reads LGHNT; CDR2 reads FRNRAP. V shed 6 bases and J shed 2 bases, with 8 bases lying between them. The CDR3 is CASGPTAYEQYF. CDR3 bases: TGTGCTAGTGGACCGACAGCCTACGAGCAGTACTTC.

This clonotype was seen only a few times. The chain combines TRBV14 with TRBJ1-3; no reliable D call. V was trimmed by 0 bases and J by 0 bases, leaving 9 bases between them. The CDR3 totals 16 residues. CDR1 is SGHDN, CDR2 FVKESK, per germline. The CDR3, as DNA: TGTGCCAGCAGCCAAGACTCAGGTAGCTCTGGAAACACCATATATTTT. As protein: CASSQDSGSSGNTIYF.

About this clonotype: A read error may be the cause here, since a much bigger clone is one base away. The chain employs TRBV7-8 and TRBJ1-1; D not certain. CDR3 length: 17 residues. Germline values: CDR1 SGHVS, CDR2 FQNEAQ. Trimming shortened V by 4 bases and J by 1 base, and 19 bases separated the two germline ends. CDR3 nucleotides: TGTGCCAGCAGCTCCTCCCCCTTTCAGACGGAGAACACTGAAGCTTTCTTT. Translation: CASSSSPFQTENTEAFF.

To note about this clonotype: One end of the junction fails to match germline, which may point to a read error. The chain joins TRBV6-2 or TRBV6-3 to TRBJ2-1; TRBD2 aligns across 10 bases. CDR3 size: 15 residues. CDR1 is MNHEY and CDR2 is SVGEGT in the germline V gene. CDR3 in amino acids: CVSQRLAGAYNEQFF. The CDR3 region has the DNA TGTGTCAGCCAACGACTAGCGGGCGCCTACAATGAGCAGTTCTTC.

At least ten counts were recorded for this clonotype. The CDR3 protein is CASISRRGPGNEQFF. The CDR3 nucleotides are TGTGCCAGCATCTCCCGAAGGGGGCCGGGCAATGAGCAGTTCTTC. V usage is TRBV7-9 and J usage is TRBJ2-1; 7 bases match TRBD1. Germline V gene lookup returns CDR1 SEHNR and CDR2 FQNEAQ (reference sequence). The CDR3 spans 15 residues. Trimming removed 7 bases from V and 6 bases from J; junction bases left unmatched: 12.

V is TRBV15 and J is TRBJ1-1, with 9 bases aligning to TRBD1. The CDR3 spans 13 residues. V lost 3 bases, J lost 8 bases, and 4 bases stayed unmatched. Germline CDR1 LNHNV, CDR2 YYDKDF (reference sequence). The CDR3 protein is CATSRRGQGEAFF. CDR3 in DNA: TGTGCCACCAGCAGGAGGGGACAGGGCGAAGCTTTCTTT.

This clonotype has only one observation. One junction end does not reproduce the germline sequence, and a read error may be involved. The rearrangement uses TRBV12-3 or TRBV12-4 and TRBJ2-5; D gene ambiguous. This CDR3 is built from 11 residues. The CDR3, as DNA: TGTGCCATCAGTCGAGGAGAGACCCAGTACTTC. Translating it yields CAISRGETQYF.

With respect to this clonotype: A much bigger clone sits one base away, suggesting this may be a read error. This chain joins TRBV7-6 and TRBJ1-1; possibly TRBD1 for D (5 bases). This CDR3 comprises 14 residues. From germline, CDR1 is SGHVS and CDR2 FNYEAQ. DNA for the CDR3: TGTGTCAGCAGCTCAGAGGGGCGTATGGCTGAAGCTTTCTTT. Its protein is CVSSSEGRMAEAFF.

The rearrangement uses TRBV14 and TRBJ1-5; D unclear. V was cut by 2 bases and J by 7 bases, with 9 bases left in between. Germline V gene sequence: CDR1 SGHDN, CDR2 FVKESK. CDR3 length equals 13 residues. The CDR3 sequence is CASSQSLAQPQHF. In DNA, the CDR3 is TGTGCCAGCAGCCAATCCCTGGCCCAGCCCCAGCATTTT.

CDR3 in DNA: TGTGCCAGCAGTGAAGTCGGGGGAGGCAATCAGCCCCAGCATTTT. It is translated as CASSEVGGGNQPQHF. The chain links TRBV2 to TRBJ1-5; TRBD1 might be the D (5 bases). Germline CDR1 reads SNHLY; CDR2 reads FYNNEI. This CDR3 spans 15 amino acids. V was pared by 1 base and J by 2 bases, with 9 bases between.

Concerning this clonotype itself: Sequence at one end of the junction differs from germline and may be a read error. CDR3 loop: CASSFLYRGHETSSTDTQYF. The CDR3, as DNA: TGTGCCAGCAGTTTCCTATACAGGGGGCACGAAACATCTAGCACAGATACGCAGTATTTC. V is TRBV12-3 or TRBV12-4 and J is TRBJ2-3; 9 nucleotides match TRBD1. The CDR3 extends over 20 amino acids.